These 14 T cell receptor beta chains came from one sample sequenced in a study of Ad26.COV2.S vaccination and SARS-CoV-2 variants. Treatment defined: around 19 received Ad26.COV2.S at low or high dose, single or two shots; about 5 received placebo; per-sample allocation not given. Day 63 after the first injection of vaccine or placebo was the sampling time. Generated by immunoSEQ multiplex PCR, the TCRdb table keeps only in-frame clones and is missing some. This table holds some 250,000 clones, roughly 90% found once. The source material was peripheral blood, sampled in a trial of Ad26.COV2.S vaccine versus placebo. The receptors originated from a person between 18 and 65 years old who received the Ad26.COV2.S COVID-19 vaccine or a placebo.

The chain employs TRBV29-1 and TRBJ1-1, with TRBD1 identical over 11 bases. V lost 4 bases and J lost 8; bases outside the gene matches: 6. CDR1 is SQVTM, CDR2 ANQGSEA, per germline. The CDR3 is made up of 13 amino acids. CDR3 nucleotides: TGCAGCGTTGCGGACAGGGGGCTCTCCGAAGCTTTCTTT. Translated: CSVADRGLSEAFF. Full variable domain (missing parts from reference TRBV29-1 and TRBJ1-1): SAVISQKPSRDICQRGTSLTIQCQVDSQVTMMFWYRQQPGQSLTLIATANQGSEATYESGFVIDKFPISRPNLTFSTLTVSNMSPEDSSIYLCSVADRGLSEAFFGQGTRLTVV.

The chain carries TRBV5-1 and TRBJ2-5, with D possibly matching TRBD2 (5 bases). V lost 0 bases to trimming and J lost 5 bases, with 17 bases between them. The V gene's germline CDR1 is SGHRS and CDR2 YFSETQ. The CDR3 spans 16 residues. The CDR3 region is CASSLGGRGLGETQYF. Here the CDR3 DNA reads TGCGCCAGCAGCTTGGGCGGTCGGGGTCTCGGGGAGACCCAGTACTTC.

This chain connects TRBV6-5 to TRBJ2-3; maybe TRBD1 (6 bases). Germline V CDR1 and CDR2: MNHEY, SVGAGI. V was shortened by 4 bases and J by 7 bases, with 9 bases between the two germline ends. The CDR3 sequence is 12 residues long. CDR3 sequence reads: CASSSDRYTQYF. CDR3 DNA sequence: TGTGCCAGCAGTTCCGACAGGTATACGCAGTATTTT.

The chain has TRBV6-6 and TRBJ2-7; D is unresolved. With 9 bases removed from V and 2 bases from J, the gap between germline ends came to 14 bases. This CDR3 has 13 amino acids. In germline, CDR1 is MNHNY, CDR2 SVGAGI (reference sequence). The CDR3 is CASRTVSPYEQYF. The CDR3 DNA sequence: TGTGCCAGTCGGACGGTATCGCCCTACGAGCAGTACTTC.

V gene TRBV7-9 combines with J gene TRBJ2-2; 8 nucleotides agree with TRBD2. This CDR3 region has 17 residues. Germline trimming cut 7 bases from V and 8 bases from J; bases unmatched to any gene: 18. In germline, CDR1 is SEHNR, CDR2 FQNEAQ (reference sequence). As DNA, the CDR3 is TGTGCCAGCAACCCCGACTGGGGTAGCGGGACTTTGGGGGAGCTGTTTTTT. It specifies CASNPDWGSGTLGELFF.

The chain uses TRBV24-1 and TRBJ2-1; TRBD1 agrees at 9 bases. Looked up from germline, CDR1 is KGHDR and CDR2 is SFDVKD. V gave up 3 bases and J gave up 3 bases; unmatched junction bases: 5. The CDR3 sequence is 16 residues long. Here the CDR3 reads CATSDPGTGIYNEQFF. Here the CDR3 DNA reads TGTGCCACCAGTGATCCCGGGACAGGGATCTACAATGAGCAGTTCTTC.

The table lists this clone with a few counts. The CDR3 sequence: CASTRDSTYEQYF. The CDR3 bases are TGTGCCAGCACCCGGGACTCCACCTACGAGCAGTACTTC. The rearrangement links TRBV12-3 or TRBV12-4 to TRBJ2-7, with D tentatively TRBD2 (6 bases). This CDR3 spans 13 amino acids. Deletions cut 7 bases from V and 2 bases from J, with 12 bases between.

The chain links TRBV5-6 to TRBJ1-3, with D possibly being TRBD1 (6 bases). With 0 bases removed from V and 0 bases from J, the gap between germline ends came to 13 bases. The CDR3 length is 17 residues. Germline V gives CDR1 SGHDT, CDR2 YYEEEE. The CDR3 nucleotides read TGTGCCAGCAGCTTGGTGGGGGGGCGAAACTCTGGAAACACCATATATTTT. Protein product: CASSLVGGRNSGNTIYF. The full variable domain, its missing parts supplied by reference TRBV5-6 and TRBJ1-3, is DAGVTQSPTHLIKTRGQQVTLRCSPKSGHDTVSWYQQALGQGPQFIFQYYEEEERQRGNFPDRFSGHQFPNYSSELNVNALLLGDSALYLCASSLVGGRNSGNTIYFGEGSWLTVV.

The V and J genes are TRBV11-2 and TRBJ1-1; no clear D gene. The CDR3 covers 15 residues. CDR1 and CDR2 from the germline V gene are SGHAT and FQNNGV. Trimming cost V 1 base and J 1 base, with 10 bases left between them. In DNA form, the CDR3 reads TGTGCCAGCAGCTTAGGAGTGGCTACGAACACTGAAGCTTTCTTT. It translates to CASSLGVATNTEAFF.

V is TRBV14 and J is TRBJ1-1, with D unresolved. Deletions cut 3 bases from V and 8 bases from J, with 10 bases between. Germline-derived CDR1 and CDR2 are SGHDN and FVKESK. The CDR3 is made up of 12 amino acids. DNA of the CDR3: TGTGCCAGCAGCCACGTAACCCACGAAGCTTTCTTT. This sequence encodes CASSHVTHEAFF.

The rearrangement joins TRBV2 to TRBJ2-7, with 9 bases aligning to TRBD1. This CDR3 is 15 amino acids long. Germline V gives CDR1 SNHLY, CDR2 FYNNEI. With 4 bases clipped from V and 3 bases from J, the junction kept 7 bases outside the gene matches. In DNA, the CDR3 is TGTGCCAGCAGTGGGCCGGGACAGGGACACTACGAGCAGTACTTC. Protein product: CASSGPGQGHYEQYF.

This clone was seen more than once but under ten times. The chain has TRBV5-4 and TRBJ2-7, with a possible D match to TRBD1 (6 bases). V dropped 3 bases and J dropped 4 bases, with 14 bases sitting between them. This CDR3 is 14 amino acids long. Germline V gene data show CDR1 as SGHNT and CDR2 as YYREEE (reference sequence). The CDR3 nucleotides are TGTGCCAGCAGCTCTCAGGGGAAAGAATACGAGCAGTACTTC. It yields the protein CASSSQGKEYEQYF.

The CDR3 protein is CASSLTGGAYEQFF. CDR3 in DNA: TGTGCCAGCAGCTTAACCGGGGGGGCCTATGAGCAGTTCTTC. The chain is built from TRBV7-2 and TRBJ2-1, with 8 bases aligning to TRBD2. The CDR3 is 14 amino acids. Germline V CDR1 and CDR2: SGHTA, FQGNSA. Losses at the gene ends were 2 bases for V and 8 bases for J; bases not matched to a gene: 5.

This chain connects TRBV5-4 to TRBJ2-3; 8 nucleotides align to TRBD2. The CDR3 runs to 15 residues. With V trimmed by 3 bases and J by 6 bases, 9 bases remained unmatched. Germline V gene sequence: CDR1 SGHNT, CDR2 YYREEE (reference sequence). The CDR3 reads CASSSSGTRFDTQYF. CDR3 coding DNA: TGTGCCAGCAGCTCCTCCGGGACTAGATTCGATACGCAGTATTTT.